This T cell receptor beta chain was obtained from a study of tumor-infiltrating lymphocytes in localized non-small cell lung cancer. For the study at large: The cohort mixed smokers and never-smokers, several histologies, and some post-neoadjuvant-chemotherapy samples.

Data came from immunoSEQ multiplex PCR; TCRdb stores just in-frame clones and leaves some out. Found here are some 8,100 clones, 77% of them singletons; the top ten hold approximately 4.6%. The CDR3 runs 16 residues. Trimming removed 6 bases at V and 0 bases at J, with 14 bases between. Germline V gene sequence: CDR1 MRHNA, CDR2 SNTAGT. The TCR comes from a human donor with non-small cell lung cancer. Specimen: lung tumor tissue. The V and J genes are TRBV6-4 and TRBJ2-2; perhaps TRBD2 as D (5 bases). CDR3 coding DNA: TGTGCCAGCAGGATCCACGGGGTTCCGAACACCGGGGAGCTGTTTTTT. The encoded protein is CASRIHGVPNTGELFF.